A single T cell receptor (beta chain) is shown here with its context. The source of the sample is a study of control samples from healthy donors and cancer patients. TCRdb keeps only in-frame clones here, not all; method: immunoSEQ multiplex PCR. The table records tens of thousands of clones, approximately 87% of them present only once. This CDR3 has 18 amino acids. Per the germline V gene, CDR1 is MGHDK and CDR2 is SYGVNS. After removal of 8 bases from V and 6 bases from J, the junction contained 16 bases not matched to a gene. The sequenced material came from PBMCs. The chain has TRBV25-1 and TRBJ1-4, with 12 nucleotides matching TRBD1. This clonotype was sampled from a woman between 40 and 55 years old with lung cancer. The CDR3 bases are TGTGCCAGCTCTCTCGGAGGGACAGGGGGCCAGAGTGATGAAAAACTGTTTTTT. Protein: CASSLGGTGGQSDEKLFF. Full variable domain (outside the CDR3, taken from reference TRBV25-1 and TRBJ1-4): EADIYQTPRYLVIGTGKKITLECSQTMGHDKMYWYQQDPGMELHLIHYSYGVNSTEKGDLSSESTVSRIRTEHFPLTLESARPSHTSQYLCASSLGGTGGQSDEKLFFGSGTQLSVL.